The T cell receptor beta chain under discussion was sequenced for a study of T-cell memory formation after mild COVID-19. General study findings and limits: Contracting clones, day 15 to 85, had balanced CD4/CD8, and later expanders favored CD4+. CM and EM subsets held most contracting CD4+ clones; EMRA held CD8+ ones.

TCRdb reanalysed the 5' RACE reads using MiXCR and keeps one entry per CDR3 protein. The sample lists some 180,000 distinct CDR3 sequences; about 18% were seen once. This clonotype turned up a few times. Its target is not known. The specimen sequenced was PBMCs or a T cell subset sorted from them (not recorded which). This clonotype was obtained from a man between 18 and 35 years old who had mild COVID-19 (a few samples of this study predate the infection). Cell type and time point are not known.

Here the CDR3 DNA reads TGCGCCAGCAGCCCTGGACTCCCCGAAGATACGCAGTATTTT. Encoded protein: CASSPGLPEDTQYF. The chain carries TRBV5-1 and TRBJ2-3; D may be TRBD2 (5 bases). Germline CDR1 is SGHRS and CDR2 is YFSETQ. This CDR3 region has 14 residues. Trimming took off 4 bases at V and 5 bases at J, with 14 bases between the two ends.